A single sample is the source of the 10 T cell receptor beta chains below, sequenced in a study of T cells in Graves' hyperthyroidism and ophthalmopathy. It was RNA transcripts that yielded the amplified TCR beta CDR3 regions. During a first-round RT-PCR of the TCR CDR3, the HTBI primer set was used. One entry per CDR3 protein results from TCRdb running MiXCR on the multiplex PCR reads. The repertoire includes roughly 550,000 distinct CDR3 sequences, about 16% of them detected once, and 25% to 30% sits in the top ten. The source material was blood. The receptors come from a woman aged 25 to 39 with Graves' ophthalmopathy.

The chain is built from TRBV6-5 and TRBJ2-4, with D perhaps assigned TRBD1 or TRBD2 (7 bases each). V lost 6 bases to trimming and J lost 8 bases, with 17 bases between them. The CDR3 runs 14 residues. Germline CDR1 MNHEY, CDR2 SVGAGI. The DNA of the CDR3 is TGTGCCAGCAGCGGGACAGCAGGGGGGGACATTCAGTACTTC. Translating gives CASSGTAGGDIQYF.

V gene TRBV7-2 combines with J gene TRBJ2-5, with TRBD2 as a possible D gene (6 bases). Germline values: CDR1 SGHTA, CDR2 FQGNSA. Trimming removed 5 bases at V and 1 base at J, with 11 bases between. The CDR3 is 14 residues long. CDR3 nucleotides: TGTGCCAGCAGCCCCGGACTAACCCAAGAGACCCAGTACTTC. It is translated as CASSPGLTQETQYF.

This clonotype was counted once. The chain uses TRBV28 and TRBJ2-1; tentative D call: TRBD2 (7 bases). Trimming shortened V by 7 bases and J by 1 base, and 14 bases separated the two germline ends. The V gene's germline CDR1 is MDHEN and CDR2 SYDVKM. The CDR3 is made up of 15 amino acids. CDR3 protein: CASTKGGGSYNEQFF. In DNA, the CDR3 is TGTGCCAGCACCAAGGGGGGGGGGTCCTACAATGAGCAGTTCTTC.

This clonotype was found many times. V usage is TRBV30 and J usage is TRBJ2-6; D is undetermined. Germline CDR1 is GTSNPN and CDR2 is SVGIG (reference sequence). This CDR3 is 12 amino acids long. Trimming cost V 5 bases and J 4 bases, with 6 bases left between them. CDR3 bases: TGTGCCTGGGGACCCGGGGCCAACGTCCTGACTTTC. Translated: CAWGPGANVLTF.

V usage is TRBV20-1 and J usage is TRBJ2-1; possible D gene TRBD2, 6 bases. This CDR3 contains 13 residues. The V end was cut by 4 bases, the J end by 6 bases, with 13 bases between. CDR1 is DFQATT, CDR2 SNEGSKA, per germline (reference sequence). The CDR3 bases are TGCAGTGCTAAGCGCGGGACTGCCAATGAGCAGTTCTTC. Encoded protein: CSAKRGTANEQFF.

In this sample, this clonotype turned up a few times. CDR3 nucleotide sequence: TGCGCCAGCAGCGGGACAGGGGTCTACACTGAAGCTTTCTTT. Translating gives CASSGTGVYTEAFF. This chain uses TRBV10-2 with TRBJ1-1, with 10 bases matching TRBD1. J lost 3 bases, V lost 6 bases, and 4 bases had no gene match. The CDR3 runs to 14 residues. Germline CDR1 and CDR2: WSHSY and SAAADI.

The chain is built from TRBV13 and TRBJ2-5; TRBD1 is a possible D gene (6 bases). Germline CDR1 PRHDT, CDR2 FYEKMQ (reference sequence). CDR3 length equals 14 residues. V was shortened by 2 bases and J by 5 bases, with 12 bases between the two germline ends. CDR3 DNA sequence: TGTGCCAGCAGCTTACAGGGGAACTGGGAGACCCAGTACTTC. The encoded protein is CASSLQGNWETQYF.

Only a few counts were recorded for this clonotype. The chain is built from TRBV12-3 or TRBV12-4 and TRBJ1-5; TRBD1 is a possible D gene (6 bases). This CDR3 spans 15 amino acids. The V end lost 2 bases, the J end lost 2 bases, and 10 bases lay between the germline ends. CDR3 residues: CASSLQGLGNQPQHF. DNA for the CDR3: TGTGCCAGCAGTTTACAGGGGCTTGGCAATCAGCCCCAGCATTTT.

In this sample, this clonotype turned up many times. This chain uses TRBV6-1 with TRBJ1-5; tentative D call: TRBD1 (6 bases). Germline CDR1 reads MNHNS; CDR2 reads SASEGT. CDR3 length: 15 residues. V was clipped by 4 bases and J by 0 bases, with 10 bases between them. This CDR3 is CASSAQGYSNQPQHF. In DNA form, the CDR3 reads TGTGCCAGCAGTGCACAGGGTTATAGCAATCAGCCCCAGCATTTT.

J is TRBJ2-2 and V is TRBV5-1, with 14 bases that match TRBD2. The V gene's germline CDR1 is SGHRS and CDR2 YFSETQ. J was trimmed by 6 bases and V by 4 bases; bases with no gene match: 8. This CDR3 has 17 residues. The CDR3 DNA sequence: TGCGCCAGCAGCGTGGGGACTAGCGGGAGAAACCCCGGGGAGCTGTTTTTT. It codes for CASSVGTSGRNPGELFF.